A selection of T cell receptor beta chains follows, all from one sample in a study of beta chain features in type 1 diabetes. Sequencing was performed with immunoSEQ multiplex PCR; in TCRdb, only in-frame clones are kept and a portion is missing. Of about 160,000 clones detected, less than 9.5% appear once; the ten largest clones hold more than 0.75%. Sequenced: central memory CD4+ T cells from blood. Receptors originate from a woman in her 40s with type 1 diabetes. Each CDR3 is given with its conserved first and last residue. Fields, in order: V gene, J gene, clone size, CDR3 length, D gene, CDR3 protein, CDR3 DNA. The D gene is left open where the match is weak. Where a row states a size, it is once, few, many or the class of an expanded clone; other rows omit it.

>TRBV30|TRBJ2-7|few|14|TRBD2
CAWSVGGNSYEQYF
TGTGCCTGGAGTGTCGGGGGGAACTCCTACGAGCAGTACTTC
>TRBV10-3|TRBJ1-2|.|13|TRBD1
CAISLRQGYGYTF
TGTGCCATCAGCCTCCGACAGGGCTATGGCTACACCTTC
>TRBV9|TRBJ2-5|few|17|TRBD2
CASSVGGLAGAGETQYF
TGTGCCAGCAGCGTAGGGGGACTAGCGGGGGCGGGGGAGACCCAGTACTTC
>TRBV30|TRBJ1-2|.|14|.
CAWSTGVFGYGYTF
TGTGCCTGGAGTACCGGGGTTTTTGGCTATGGCTACACCTTC
>TRBV6-5|TRBJ1-2|.|14|.
CASSYSAVNYGYTF
TGTGCCAGCAGTTACTCGGCGGTGAACTATGGCTACACCTTC
>TRBV14|TRBJ1-5|many|15|TRBD1
CASSSGQGKNQPQHF
TGTGCCAGCAGCTCTGGACAGGGAAAGAATCAGCCCCAGCATTTT
>TRBV9|TRBJ2-5|few|12|.
CASSGTAETQYF
TGTGCCAGCAGCGGGACAGCAGAGACCCAGTACTTC
>TRBV30|TRBJ1-5|many|14|.
CAWSVPTSGQPQHF
TGTGCCTGGAGTGTACCGACCTCCGGGCAGCCCCAGCATTTT
>TRBV29-1|TRBJ2-7|many|11|.
CSVGGRYEQYF
TGCAGCGTTGGGGGGAGGTACGAGCAGTACTTC
>TRBV28|TRBJ1-6|.|15|TRBD1
CASSSTGTFGSPLHF
TGTGCCAGCAGTTCGACAGGGACTTTTGGATCACCCCTCCACTTT
>TRBV25-1|TRBJ1-2|few|14|TRBD1
CASSVARTGGSYTF
TGTGCCAGCAGTGTAGCTCGGACAGGTGGGAGCTACACCTTC
>TRBV5-4|TRBJ2-7|.|18|TRBD2
CASSLGGGPPDPIHEQYF
TGTGCCAGCAGCTTGGGCGGGGGTCCCCCCGATCCGATCCACGAGCAGTACTTC
>TRBV6-5|TRBJ1-2|.|15|TRBD1
CASSSSGGHNYGYTF
TGTGCCAGCAGTTCTTCAGGGGGTCATAACTATGGCTACACCTTC
>TRBV18|TRBJ1-2|.|13|TRBD1
CASSQGQDYGYTF
TGTGCCAGCTCCCAGGGACAGGACTATGGCTACACCTTC
>TRBV2|TRBJ2-3|few|15|TRBD2
CASRQGLAGTDTQYF
TGTGCCAGCAGGCAAGGACTAGCGGGCACAGATACGCAGTATTTT
>TRBV7-9|TRBJ1-1|few|15|TRBD1
CASSLRTGTNTEAFF
TGTGCCAGCAGCCTGAGGACAGGGACGAACACTGAAGCTTTCTTT
>TRBV11-2|TRBJ2-7|.|15|.
CASQEFAGTLYEQYF
TGTGCCAGCCAGGAGTTTGCGGGAACGTTATACGAGCAGTACTTC
>TRBV28|TRBJ1-2|.|14|TRBD1
CASKLATDREGYTF
TGTGCCAGCAAACTCGCCACGGACAGGGAAGGCTACACCTTC
>TRBV2|TRBJ2-1|few|15|TRBD1
CASSRDRKRSNEQFF
TGTGCCAGCAGTAGGGACAGGAAAAGGTCAAATGAGCAGTTCTTC
>TRBV30|TRBJ2-2|.|13|.
CAWTPFFSGELFF
TGTGCCTGGACCCCATTTTTTTCCGGGGAGCTGTTTTTT
>TRBV11-1|TRBJ2-5|few|15|.
CASSLGRTGSETQYF
TGTGCCAGCAGCTTAGGGCGGACGGGATCCGAGACCCAGTACTTC
>TRBV29-1|TRBJ2-7|few|14|TRBD1
CSVWGGTGVGEQYF
TGCAGCGTGTGGGGCGGGACAGGGGTGGGCGAGCAGTACTTC
>TRBV6-6|TRBJ1-1|few|15|TRBD1
CASSINRGTDTEAFF
TGTGCCAGCAGCATTAACAGGGGGACGGACACTGAAGCTTTCTTT
>TRBV5-4|TRBJ1-2|.|14|.
CASSLVSRDYGYTF
TGTGCCAGCAGCTTGGTCTCCCGTGACTATGGCTACACCTTC
>TRBV4-3|TRBJ1-1|.|15|.
CASSPVGGVNTEAFF
TGCGCCAGCAGCCCGGTGGGGGGTGTGAACACTGAAGCTTTCTTT
>TRBV7-3|TRBJ2-5|.|14|TRBD1
CASSQTGGEETQYF
TGTGCCAGCAGCCAGACAGGGGGCGAAGAGACCCAGTACTTC
>TRBV5-4|TRBJ1-2|few|15|TRBD1
CASSLGQGSDYGYTF
TGTGCCAGCAGCCTGGGACAGGGGAGTGACTATGGCTACACCTTC
>TRBV5-1|TRBJ1-2|.|14|TRBD1
CASSGRQGSRGYTF
TGCGCCAGCAGCGGGAGACAGGGGTCCCGAGGCTACACCTTC
>TRBV9|TRBJ1-1|few|13|.
CASSVVGAAEAFF
TGTGCCAGCAGCGTAGTAGGGGCGGCTGAAGCTTTCTTT
>TRBV6-5|TRBJ2-1|.|12|.
CASSYSGGRQFF
TGTGCCAGCAGTTACTCGGGGGGAAGGCAGTTCTTC
>TRBV9|TRBJ1-2|.|14|TRBD1
CASSVERTGEGYTF
TGTGCCAGCAGCGTAGAGCGGACAGGAGAAGGCTACACCTTC
>TRBV7-9|TRBJ2-7|few|12|.
CASSLTGYEQYF
TGTGCCAGCAGCTTAACGGGATACGAGCAGTACTTC
>TRBV19|TRBJ2-5|.|12|.
CASSTNQETQYF
TGTGCCAGTAGTACCAACCAAGAGACCCAGTACTTC
>TRBV28|TRBJ2-1|few|16|.
CASSPGGLSSYNEQFF
TGTGCCAGCAGTCCCGGAGGGCTGAGCTCCTACAATGAGCAGTTCTTC
>TRBV19|TRBJ1-2|few|13|.
CASTRAPLYGYTF
TGTGCCAGTACGAGGGCTCCCCTCTATGGCTACACCTTC
>TRBV2|TRBJ2-3|.|15|TRBD1
CASSDSTGVADTQYF
TGTGCCAGCAGTGACTCGACAGGGGTAGCAGATACGCAGTATTTT
>TRBV4-2|TRBJ2-7|.|14|.
CASRAATDSYEQYF
TGTGCCAGCAGGGCGGCGACAGATTCCTACGAGCAGTACTTC
>TRBV29-1|TRBJ1-3|.|14|TRBD1
CSVSKDRAGNTIYF
TGCAGCGTCTCGAAGGACAGGGCGGGAAACACCATATATTTT
>TRBV4-1|TRBJ1-5|few|16|TRBD1
CASSDSRDRGSQPQHF
TGCGCCAGCAGTGATAGCCGGGACAGGGGGAGTCAGCCCCAGCATTTT
>TRBV4-3|TRBJ1-1|.|13|.
CASSQEPETEAFF
TGCGCCAGCAGCCAAGAGCCCGAGACTGAAGCTTTCTTT
>TRBV7-8|TRBJ2-1|.|19|TRBD2
CASSKTRTSGRAEYNEQFF
TGTGCCAGCAGCAAAACCAGGACTAGCGGGAGGGCCGAGTACAATGAGCAGTTCTTC
>TRBV5-4|TRBJ2-2|.|18|TRBD1
CASSLKRGTGANTGELFF
TGTGCCAGCAGCTTGAAGCGCGGGACAGGAGCGAACACCGGGGAGCTGTTTTTT
>TRBV29-1|TRBJ2-4|.|15|TRBD1
CSVETGSLAKNIQYF
TGCAGCGTCGAGACAGGGTCCTTAGCCAAAAACATTCAGTACTTC
>TRBV9|TRBJ1-1|few|13|.
CASSATVNTEAFF
TGTGCCAGCAGCGCGACAGTGAACACTGAAGCTTTCTTT
>TRBV2|TRBJ1-2|few|13|.
CASSVGGRRGYTF
TGTGCCAGCAGTGTGGGGGGGCGTCGTGGCTACACCTTC
>TRBV9|TRBJ2-7|few|14|.
CASSAIGGFGGQYF
TGTGCCAGCAGCGCCATAGGGGGATTTGGCGGGCAGTACTTC
>TRBV7-2|TRBJ2-3|.|15|TRBD2
CASSPQSGGTDTQYF
TGTGCCAGCAGCCCACAAAGCGGGGGGACCGATACGCAGTATTTT
>TRBV7-9|TRBJ1-6|.|13|.
CASSLSMNSPLHF
TGTGCCAGCAGCTTATCTATGAATTCACCCCTCCACTTT
>TRBV27|TRBJ2-4|few|15|.
CASSPGRVQGNIQYF
TGTGCCAGCAGTCCTGGCCGGGTCCAAGGAAACATTCAGTACTTC
>TRBV6-1|TRBJ1-2|few|12|.
CASSDSDYGYTF
TGTGCCAGCAGTGACTCAGACTATGGCTACACCTTC
>TRBV18|TRBJ2-6|.|15|.
CASSRDSSGANVLTF
TGTGCCAGCTCCCGTGACAGCTCTGGGGCCAACGTCCTGACTTTC
>TRBV30|TRBJ1-1|few|13|.
CAWTPEGNTEAFF
TGTGCCTGGACTCCGGAGGGGAACACTGAAGCTTTCTTT
>TRBV12-5|TRBJ2-1|.|14|.
CASGLEMSYNEQFF
TGTGCTAGTGGTTTAGAGATGTCCTACAATGAGCAGTTCTTC